The rows below give T cell receptor beta chains drawn from one sample of a study of blood T cell repertoires in COVID-19. Clones were read by immunoSEQ multiplex PCR, and TCRdb kept only the in-frame ones, dropping some. Here the sample spans a few hundred thousand clones, about 91% being singletons. The sample taken for sequencing was peripheral blood. The receptors originated from a woman in her forties who had recovered from COVID-19. Both conserved end residues are part of each CDR3. A D gene is named only where the DNA matches it firmly. The listing skips clone size in some rows; elsewhere it reads once, few, many or a size class.

V	J	size	D	DNA	CDR3
TRBV28	TRBJ1-5	-	-	TGTGCCAGCAGTTTAGACATGCACAGTCTCTGGCATTTT	CASSLDMHSLWHF
TRBV5-4	TRBJ1-4	-	TRBD1	TGTGCCAGCAGCACAGGACAGGGAAGGGGTGAAAAACTGTTTTTT	CASSTGQGRGEKLFF
TRBV3-1/TRBV3-2	TRBJ2-1	-	TRBD2	TGTGCCAGCAGCCAAGTGGGGTTAGCGGGAGAAGGGGCTTACAATGAGCAGTTCTTC	CASSQVGLAGEGAYNEQFF
TRBV11-2	TRBJ2-3	-	-	TGTGCCAGCAGCTTCCACAGCCAGAGTACAGATACGCAGTATTTT	CASSFHSQSTDTQYF
TRBV28	TRBJ2-7	-	TRBD1	TGTGCCAGCATCGGACCGGGACAGGGGGCGGGGGAGCAGTACTTC	CASIGPGQGAGEQYF
TRBV5-1	TRBJ2-3	once	-	TGCGCCAGCAGGGAGGGGGCGCTCACAGATACGCAGTATTTT	CASREGALTDTQYF
TRBV3-1/TRBV3-2	TRBJ1-1	-	TRBD1	TGTGCCAGCAGTGCGATGGACAGGGCGGGAGCTTTCTTT	CASSAMDRAGAFF
TRBV18	TRBJ2-3	-	TRBD1	TGTGCCAGCTCACCTCCGGGGACAGGGCAAGCAGATACGCAGTATTTT	CASSPPGTGQADTQYF
TRBV19	TRBJ2-2	-	TRBD1	TGTGCCAGTAGTATCGGGACAGGTAACACCGGGGAGCTGTTTTTT	CASSIGTGNTGELFF
TRBV5-1	TRBJ2-7	-	-	TGCGCCAGCAGCCCCATCGGAGACGGCTCCTACGAGCAGTACTTC	CASSPIGDGSYEQYF